These 11 T cell receptor beta chains were all obtained from the same sample, sequenced in a study of cytomegalovirus exposure and HLA in healthy donors. The PCR used 60 Vbeta and 13 Jbeta primers. Clones were sequenced by immunoSEQ multiplex PCR, and TCRdb holds only the in-frame ones, with some missing. The sample has some 200,000 clones, over 75% seen once. Material for sequencing was PBMCs. The receptors derive from a man aged 35-49 years in good health and CMV-seropositive.

The chain has TRBV7-3 and TRBJ2-7; tentative D call: TRBD2 (5 bases). CDR3 length equals 15 residues. In germline, CDR1 is SGHTA, CDR2 FQGTGA. Trimming left V 2 bases short and J 7 bases short, with 18 bases between. CDR3 coding DNA: TGTGCCAGCAGCTTAGGTTCCGCCCGGGGAGTAGAGCAGTACTTC. This sequence encodes CASSLGSARGVEQYF. Together with reference TRBV7-3 and TRBJ2-7, the CDR3 gives the full variable domain: GAGVSQTPSNKVTEKGKYVELRCDPISGHTALYWYRQSLGQGPEFLIYFQGTGAADDSGLPNDRFFAVRPEGSVSTLKIQRTERGDSAVYLCASSLGSARGVEQYFGPGTRLTVT.

The CDR3 DNA is TGTGCCAGTAGTATAGATCCGGGACTAGCAGATGAGCAGTTCTTC. This codes for CASSIDPGLADEQFF. The chain combines TRBV19 with TRBJ2-1, with 9 bases lining up with TRBD2. The CDR3 contains 15 residues. V lost 0 bases to trimming and J lost 8 bases; unmatched junction nucleotides: 5. CDR1 is LNHDA and CDR2 is SQIVND in the germline V gene (reference sequence). Looking up the rest from reference TRBV19 and TRBJ2-1 gives the full variable domain: DGGITQSPKYLFRKEGQNVTLSCEQNLNHDAMYWYRQDPGQGLRLIYYSQIVNDFQKGDIAEGYSVSREKKESFPLTVTSAQKNPTAFYLCASSIDPGLADEQFFGPGTRLTVL.

The V gene is TRBV5-1, the J gene TRBJ1-1, with D hard to call. The CDR3 consists of 15 residues. CDR1 SGHRS and CDR2 YFSETQ come from the germline V gene. The V and J ends lost 0 bases and 0 bases respectively, with 9 bases between them. The CDR3 region is CASSLEGVMNTEAFF. CDR3 DNA: TGCGCCAGCAGCTTGGAGGGAGTCATGAACACTGAAGCTTTCTTT.

The chain joins TRBV5-6 to TRBJ2-1; 7 positions agree with TRBD1. The CDR3 covers 12 residues. V shed 4 bases, J shed 10 bases, and the junction held 5 bases outside the gene matches. Per germline, CDR1 SGHDT and CDR2 YYEEEE. In nucleotides, the CDR3 is TGTGCCAGCAGCCCTACAGGGGTAGAGCAGTTCTTC. It yields the protein CASSPTGVEQFF. The full variable domain, in which reference TRBV5-6 and TRBJ2-1 provide the parts outside the CDR3, is DAGVTQSPTHLIKTRGQQVTLRCSPKSGHDTVSWYQQALGQGPQFIFQYYEEEERQRGNFPDRFSGHQFPNYSSELNVNALLLGDSALYLCASSPTGVEQFFGPGTRLTVL.

Comment on this clone: The germline gene is not matched at one end of the junction; a read error may be the cause. The chain links TRBV10-3 to TRBJ2-7, with 7 bases aligning to TRBD2. The CDR3 contains 12 residues. The germline gives CDR1 ENHRY, CDR2 SYGVKD. The CDR3 nucleotides are TGTGCCGTCAGCGCCACGGGAGGCGAGCAGTACTTC. Translation: CAVSATGGEQYF.

This chain connects TRBV10-3 to TRBJ1-4, with D tentatively TRBD1 (6 bases). This CDR3 is built from 16 residues. Deletions cut 11 bases from V and 11 bases from J, with 30 bases between. Germline V gives CDR1 ENHRY, CDR2 SYGVKD. CDR3 residues: CASKGRGAGDSHKLFF. As DNA, the CDR3 is TGTGCCTCCAAAGGCAGAGGCGCAGGGGATTCACATAAACTGTTTTTT.

This clone was counted between two and nine times. The chain has TRBV7-8 and TRBJ2-5; weak D call: TRBD1 (6 bases). The CDR3 loop spans 14 amino acids. Germline assignment: CDR1 SGHVS and CDR2 FQNEAQ. V was shortened by 3 bases and J by 7 bases, with 15 bases between the two germline ends. CDR3 in DNA: TGTGCCAGCAGCTTGGGGGCAGGGCGGCTGACCCAGTACTTC. Translated, it gives CASSLGAGRLTQYF.

CDR3 sequence: CAISGWTGGTPGRDYGYTF. The DNA of the CDR3 is TGTGCCATCAGTGGCTGGACAGGGGGAACCCCGGGTCGTGACTATGGCTACACCTTC. The V call is TRBV10-3, the J call TRBJ1-2; TRBD1 aligns across 10 bases. This CDR3 is 19 amino acids long. The V and J ends lost 4 bases and 3 bases, in that order; junction bases with no gene match: 17. Germline values: CDR1 ENHRY, CDR2 SYGVKD.

CDR3 sequence reads: CAISGAGGASNEKLFF. The CDR3 bases are TGTGCCATCAGTGGGGCAGGGGGCGCGTCTAATGAAAAACTGTTTTTT. J is TRBJ1-4 and V is TRBV10-3, with 8 nucleotides matching TRBD1. The V gene's germline CDR1 is ENHRY and CDR2 SYGVKD. V gave up 4 bases and J gave up 3 bases; unmatched junction bases: 7. The CDR3 has 16 amino acids.

This clone was seen only a few times. The J gene is TRBJ1-1, the V gene TRBV18, with 8 bases fitting TRBD1. Unmatched junction bases numbered 7, after V lost 5 bases and J lost 5 bases. Germline CDR1 KGHSH, CDR2 LQKENI. The CDR3 has 14 residues. CDR3 in amino acids: CASSKARTGTEAFF. Written as DNA, the CDR3 is TGTGCCAGCTCAAAAGCACGGACAGGGACTGAAGCTTTCTTT.

The genes are TRBV4-3 and TRBJ2-2; TRBD2 might be the D (6 bases). Trimming pared 0 bases from V and 4 bases from J, leaving 15 bases between. Per germline, CDR1 LGHNA and CDR2 YSLEER. This CDR3 is 17 amino acids long. This chain's CDR3 is CASSQDWGDGSTGELFF. CDR3 bases: TGCGCCAGCAGCCAAGATTGGGGGGACGGTAGCACCGGGGAGCTGTTTTTT.